The source of this T cell receptor (beta chain) is a study of shared clonotypes between healthy human individuals. CD45RO-negative, CCR7-selected cells formed the naive CD8 fraction, which excluded terminally differentiated effector memory CD45RA+ cells. Those who donated, Caucasian adults without exception, all lived in Nashville, Tennessee. About this clone itself: Its antigen is undetermined.

The V end lost 0 bases, the J end lost 2 bases, and 11 bases lay between the germline ends. The CDR3 sequence is 15 residues long. Germline CDR1 and CDR2: MGHRA and YSYEKL. Profiling relied on immunoSEQ multiplex PCR, and the TCRdb table lists in-frame clones only, not all of them. The sample yields 1.5 million to 2.5 million clones, about 95% seen once. Study results and limitations: The authors sampled blood alone, and tissue repertoires likely differ.

The TCR originated in a man younger than 35 in good health. Material: naive CD8+ T cells sorted from blood. The rearrangement uses TRBV4-1 and TRBJ2-7; D is tentatively TRBD1 or TRBD2 (5 bases each). The CDR3 protein is CASSQDRGVPYEQYF. DNA of the CDR3: TGCGCCAGCAGCCAAGATCGGGGCGTCCCCTACGAGCAGTACTTC.